Below are 25 T cell receptor beta chains sequenced from a single sample in a study of cytomegalovirus exposure and HLA in healthy donors. The PCR made use of 60 Vbeta and 13 Jbeta primers. Sequencing was performed with immunoSEQ multiplex PCR; in TCRdb, only in-frame clones are kept and a portion is missing. The sample holds around 180,000 clones, about 88% seen once. Sequencing input: PBMCs. The receptors were gathered from a woman younger than 30 in good health and CMV-seronegative.

The chain uses TRBV19 and TRBJ1-6; 9 positions match TRBD1. V was pared by 6 bases and J by 7 bases, with 7 bases of the junction left unmatched. The CDR3 contains 15 residues. CDR1 and CDR2 (germline): LNHDA, SQIVND (reference sequence). Here the CDR3 reads CASRLGQGGNSPLHF. Here the CDR3 DNA reads TGTGCCAGTAGACTGGGACAGGGAGGAAATTCACCCCTCCACTTT.

The chain joins TRBV27 to TRBJ2-5; the D gene is possibly TRBD2 (5 bases). The CDR3 spans 11 residues. CDR1 and CDR2 from the germline V gene are MNHEY and SMNVEV (reference sequence). Deletions cut 5 bases from V and 5 bases from J, with 6 bases between. CDR3 nucleotide sequence: TGTGCCAGCAGTAGAGGGGAGACCCAGTACTTC. This translates into CASSRGETQYF.

V gene TRBV2 combines with J gene TRBJ2-5, with TRBD1 matching over 7 bases. This CDR3 region has 15 residues. From germline, CDR1 is SNHLY and CDR2 FYNNEI. J lost 5 bases, V lost 2 bases, and 8 bases had no gene match. The DNA for the CDR3 is TGTGCCAGCAGTGAAATTAAGGGGGCCGGGGAGACCCAGTACTTC. Its protein is CASSEIKGAGETQYF.

The V call is TRBV19, the J call TRBJ2-3, with 9 bases fitting TRBD2. CDR1 LNHDA and CDR2 SQIVND come from the germline V gene (reference sequence). CDR3 length: 15 amino acids. With 6 bases clipped from V and 1 base from J, the junction kept 5 bases outside the gene matches. CDR3 region: CASRSSGVGTDTQYF. The CDR3, as DNA: TGTGCCAGTAGGTCTAGCGGGGTTGGCACAGATACGCAGTATTTT.

This chain connects TRBV10-3 to TRBJ2-2; 7 nucleotides match TRBD1. Germline V lookup: CDR1 ENHRY, CDR2 SYGVKD. J gave up 6 bases and V 2 bases, and 12 bases lay outside the gene matches. The CDR3 runs 17 residues. CDR3 residues: CAISENYRQGRAGELFF. The CDR3 bases are TGTGCCATCAGTGAGAATTATCGACAGGGCCGCGCCGGGGAGCTGTTTTTT.

The CDR3 sequence is CASSIGDLTYF. The CDR3, as DNA: TGTGCCAGTAGTATCGGTGACTTGACGTACTTC. The chain employs TRBV19 and TRBJ2-7; D is uncertain. The CDR3 loop spans 11 amino acids. Germline values: CDR1 LNHDA, CDR2 SQIVND (reference sequence). V dropped 3 bases and J dropped 12 bases, with 12 bases sitting between them. The full variable domain, its missing parts supplied by reference TRBV19 and TRBJ2-7, is DGGITQSPKYLFRKEGQNVTLSCEQNLNHDAMYWYRQDPGQGLRLIYYSQIVNDFQKGDIAEGYSVSREKKESFPLTVTSAQKNPTAFYLCASSIGDLTYFGPGTRLTVT.

The chain uses TRBV5-1 and TRBJ2-7, with TRBD1 as a possible D gene (6 bases). The CDR3 spans 14 residues. The V end lost 4 bases, the J end lost 4 bases, and 15 bases lay between the germline ends. Germline V CDR1 and CDR2: SGHRS, YFSETQ. DNA of the CDR3: TGCGCCAGCAGCACCTCAGGGGATGGGTACGAGCAGTACTTC. Amino acid sequence: CASSTSGDGYEQYF.

This clone is a singleton in its sample. The chain links TRBV11-3 to TRBJ2-1; 7 bases fit TRBD2. The CDR3 consists of 15 residues. The germline V gene has CDR1 SGHNT and CDR2 YENEEA. V lost 1 base and J lost 3; bases outside the gene matches: 3. Written as DNA, the CDR3 is TGTGCCAGCAGCTTAGGAGGGACTATCTACAATGAGCAGTTCTTC. Amino acid sequence: CASSLGGTIYNEQFF. The full variable domain, completed using reference TRBV11-3 and TRBJ2-1, is EAGVVQSPRYKIIEKKQPVAFWCNPISGHNTLYWYLQNLGQGPELLIRYENEEAVDDSQLPKDRFSAERLKGVDSTLKIQPAELGDSAVYLCASSLGGTIYNEQFFGPGTRLTVL.

This sequence joins TRBV30 and TRBJ2-7; D possibly corresponds to TRBD1 (5 bases). Trimming removed 2 bases at V and 5 bases at J, with 13 bases between. Germline V lookup: CDR1 GTSNPN, CDR2 SVGIG (reference sequence). The CDR3 is made up of 13 amino acids. CDR3 sequence: CAWSMGPVNEQYF. The CDR3 DNA sequence: TGTGCCTGGAGTATGGGGCCGGTAAACGAGCAGTACTTC. Full variable domain (missing parts from reference TRBV30 and TRBJ2-7): SQTIHQWPATLVQPVGSPLSLECTVEGTSNPNLYWYRQAAGRGLQLLFYSVGIGQISSEVPQNLSASRPQDRQFILSSKKLLLSDSGFYLCAWSMGPVNEQYFGPGTRLTVT.

The rearrangement joins TRBV10-3 to TRBJ2-3; 12 bases line up with TRBD2. V was clipped by 7 bases and J by 2 bases; unmatched bases: 4. Germline CDR1 is ENHRY and CDR2 is SYGVKD. The CDR3 is made up of 15 amino acids. The CDR3 loop is CAITASGRVTDTQYF. In DNA, the CDR3 is TGTGCCATCACGGCTAGCGGGAGGGTCACAGATACGCAGTATTTT.

The CDR3 DNA is TGTGCCAGCAGCTTAATCCGGGACAGCCTTACTCTGCCCAATTCACCCCTCCACTTT. Residues: CASSLIRDSLTLPNSPLHF. The chain links TRBV7-9 to TRBJ1-6, with 7 bases lining up with TRBD1. The CDR3 is made up of 19 amino acids. Trimming took 2 bases from V and 7 from J; bases not matched to a gene: 17. CDR1 is SEHNR, CDR2 FQNEAQ, per germline (reference sequence).

The CDR3 bases are TGTGCCAGCTCACCGACACTGAACACTGAAGCTTTCTTT. It specifies CASSPTLNTEAFF. This chain connects TRBV18 to TRBJ1-1, with D unclear. V gave up 3 bases and J gave up 0 bases, with 5 bases separating them. Germline-derived CDR1 and CDR2 are KGHSH and LQKENI. This CDR3 spans 13 amino acids.

The J gene is TRBJ2-7, the V gene TRBV7-2, with 9 bases aligning to TRBD2. The length of the CDR3 is 15 residues. With 8 bases clipped from V and 4 bases from J, the junction kept 12 bases outside the gene matches. Germline V CDR1 and CDR2: SGHTA, FQGNSA. The CDR3 nucleotides read TGTGCCAGCTCCCTGGTAGCGGGAGTGGGATACGAGCAGTACTTC. Translated, it gives CASSLVAGVGYEQYF.

As concerns this clone: This sample includes further DNA sequences coding for the same CDR3. The V gene is TRBV4-1, the J gene TRBJ2-1; TRBD1 aligns across 7 bases. Germline V CDR1 and CDR2: MGHRA, YSYEKL. This CDR3 spans 14 amino acids. V gave up 0 bases and J gave up 7 bases; unmatched junction bases: 3. The CDR3 is CASSQEGTANEQFF. For the CDR3, the DNA is TGCGCCAGCAGCCAAGAAGGGACAGCTAATGAGCAGTTCTTC.

This sequence joins TRBV7-9 and TRBJ1-2; weak D call: TRBD1 (5 bases). The CDR3 extends over 13 amino acids. Trimming removed 1 base from V and 5 bases from J, with 8 bases in between. Germline V gene sequence: CDR1 SEHNR, CDR2 FQNEAQ (reference sequence). The CDR3 loop is CASSLVRGYGYTF. As DNA, the CDR3 is TGTGCCAGCAGCTTAGTTCGGGGGTATGGCTACACCTTC.

V gene TRBV5-1 combines with J gene TRBJ2-1; the match to TRBD1 covers 8 bases. In germline, CDR1 is SGHRS, CDR2 YFSETQ. This CDR3 contains 13 residues. With V trimmed by 5 bases and J by 6 bases, 4 bases remained unmatched. CDR3 in amino acids: CASRLGQGNEQFF. The DNA of the CDR3 is TGCGCCAGCAGACTCGGACAGGGCAATGAGCAGTTCTTC. The whole variable domain, filled in from reference TRBV5-1 and TRBJ2-1, reads KAGVTQTPRYLIKTRGQQVTLSCSPISGHRSVSWYQQTPGQGLQFLFEYFSETQRNKGNFPGRFSGRQFSNSRSEMNVSTLELGDSALYLCASRLGQGNEQFFGPGTRLTVL.

The J gene is TRBJ2-7, the V gene TRBV11-2; TRBD1 might be the D (7 bases). Trimming took 5 bases from V and 4 from J, leaving 24 bases between them. The CDR3 is 17 amino acids. Per germline, CDR1 SGHAT and CDR2 FQNNGV. The DNA of the CDR3 is TGTGCCAGCAGCGCCCTGGGCGGGGACAGATGGAAGTACGAGCAGTACTTC. As protein: CASSALGGDRWKYEQYF.

V is TRBV4-2 and J is TRBJ2-1; the D gene is possibly TRBD2 (6 bases). The CDR3 contains 12 residues. The germline gives CDR1 LGHNA, CDR2 YNFKEQ. Trimming left V 1 base short and J 9 bases short, with 7 bases between. The CDR3 DNA follows: TGTGCCAGCAGCCAAGTCGGGGGTGAGCAGTTCTTC. It codes for CASSQVGGEQFF.

The chain is built from TRBV14 and TRBJ1-3, with D hard to call. Germline assignment: CDR1 SGHDN and CDR2 FVKESK. This CDR3 spans 15 amino acids. V shed 3 bases and J shed 0 bases, with 9 bases lying between them. The CDR3 nucleotides are TGTGCCAGCAGCCAGGAGGCACTCTCTGGAAACACCATATATTTT. Translating gives CASSQEALSGNTIYF.

The genes are TRBV27 and TRBJ2-3; D gene uncertain. Germline V gene data show CDR1 as MNHEY and CDR2 as SMNVEV (reference sequence). The CDR3 has 15 amino acids. Trimming shortened V by 6 bases and J by 7 bases, and 20 bases separated the two germline ends. The CDR3: CASSEIEIAKHTQYF. In DNA, the CDR3 is TGTGCCAGCAGCGAAATCGAGATCGCGAAACATACGCAGTATTTT.

The chain uses TRBV4-3 and TRBJ2-5; 7 nucleotides match TRBD2. Germline lookup yields CDR1 LGHNA and CDR2 YSLEER. CDR3 length: 15 amino acids. V trimming: 0 bases; J trimming: 4 bases; junction bases outside the gene matches: 5. CDR3 residues: CASSQDIWTRETQYF. As DNA, the CDR3 is TGCGCCAGCAGCCAAGATATCTGGACTAGAGAGACCCAGTACTTC.

The chain employs TRBV29-1 and TRBJ1-2, with D possibly matching TRBD1 (5 bases). Trimming took off 4 bases at V and 2 bases at J, with 8 bases between the two ends. The CDR3 length is 12 residues. In germline, CDR1 is SQVTM, CDR2 ANQGSEA. DNA for the CDR3: TGCAGCGTTGTGGGACTGAACTATGGCTACACCTTC. It yields the protein CSVVGLNYGYTF.

For this clone: This sample also contains other DNA sequences that code for the same CDR3. The CDR3: CASSERTGSSYEQYF. CDR3 DNA: TGTGCCAGCAGTGAACGGACAGGCTCCTCCTACGAGCAGTACTTC. This chain uses TRBV6-1 with TRBJ2-7, with 7 nucleotides matching TRBD1. V shed 2 bases, J shed 0 bases, and the junction held 4 bases outside the gene matches. Looked up from germline, CDR1 is MNHNS and CDR2 is SASEGT. This CDR3 region has 15 residues.

The chain carries TRBV6-6 and TRBJ2-2; D ambiguous. This CDR3 contains 13 residues. Trimming removed 5 bases from V and 6 bases from J, with 10 bases in between. CDR1 and CDR2 from the germline V gene are MNHNY and SVGAGI (reference sequence). Here the CDR3 reads CASSHGLSGELFF. CDR3 DNA sequence: TGTGCCAGCAGTCACGGGTTGTCCGGGGAGCTGTTTTTT.

The chain combines TRBV10-3 with TRBJ1-1, with a weak D call TRBD1 (5 bases). The germline V gene encodes CDR1 ENHRY and CDR2 SYGVKD. V shed 4 bases and J shed 10 bases, with 16 bases lying between them. This CDR3 is 13 amino acids long. The CDR3: CAISAFGGFGAFF. CDR3 sequence (DNA): TGTGCCATCAGTGCCTTCGGGGGTTTCGGAGCTTTCTTT.